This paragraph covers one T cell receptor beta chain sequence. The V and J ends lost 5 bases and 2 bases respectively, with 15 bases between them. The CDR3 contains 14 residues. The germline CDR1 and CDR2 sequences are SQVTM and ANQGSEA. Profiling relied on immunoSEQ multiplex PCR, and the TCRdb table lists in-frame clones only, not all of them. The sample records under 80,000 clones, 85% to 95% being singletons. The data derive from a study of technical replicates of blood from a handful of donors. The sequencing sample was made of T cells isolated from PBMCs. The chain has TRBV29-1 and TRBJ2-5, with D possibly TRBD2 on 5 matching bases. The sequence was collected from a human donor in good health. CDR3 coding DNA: TGCAGCGTTTCCAGGATGAGGGAGCAAGAGACCCAGTACTTC. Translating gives CSVSRMREQETQYF.